This is a list of T cell receptor beta chains from one sample in a study of shared clonotypes between healthy human individuals. Profiled with immunoSEQ multiplex PCR; TCRdb holds only in-frame clones, not every one. The sample has hundreds of thousands of clones; around 90% are singletons. The sample was memory CD8+ T cells sorted from blood. These receptors originate from a man younger than 30 in good health. CDR3s include the opening cysteine and the closing phenylalanine or tryptophan.

length	V	J	CDR3
18	TRBV5-8	TRBJ2-3	CASSLEWRTGWGTDTQYF
15	TRBV5-6	TRBJ2-7	CASSHALGGMYEQYF
13	TRBV7-9	TRBJ2-2	CASSLTDAGELFF
15	TRBV7-9	TRBJ2-5	CASSPWAGGAETQYF
14	TRBV6-6	TRBJ1-4	CASGRVGTNEKLFF
14	TRBV5-1	TRBJ1-5	CASSSRQGEQPQHF
17	TRBV7-9	TRBJ2-3	CASSLLTGSHFTDTQYF
17	TRBV5-6	TRBJ2-6	CASSSPFGGRGANVLTF
11	TRBV2	TRBJ1-1	CASPQATEAFF
17	TRBV28	TRBJ1-1	CASSFPTTGQLNTEAFF
16	TRBV19	TRBJ2-1	CASSKGTGRTNNEQFF
16	TRBV7-9	TRBJ2-3	CASRKTSGYFTDTQYF
12	TRBV25-1	TRBJ2-1	CASSEDGNEQFF
18	TRBV27	TRBJ1-3	CASSSRTHWGLSGNTIYF
15	TRBV15	TRBJ2-7	CATRAGLAEEPEQYF
16	TRBV5-1	TRBJ2-7	CASSLDPGLVSYEQYF
16	TRBV18	TRBJ2-7	CASSLEVADFGYEQYF
11	TRBV12-5	TRBJ1-1	CASGTASEAFF
14	TRBV5-6	TRBJ2-7	CASSLEGARYEQYF
14	TRBV19	TRBJ1-2	CASRLRTDYYGYTF
14	TRBV30	TRBJ2-1	CAWNRAGGIDEQFF
15	TRBV9	TRBJ2-1	CASSGDSSSYNEQFF
17	TRBV13	TRBJ2-7	CASSFATGQGLSYEQYF
16	TRBV6-1	TRBJ1-1	CASSEARDSWNTEAFF
13	TRBV6-1	TRBJ1-4	CASRGQGFEKLFF
13	TRBV6-4	TRBJ2-1	CASSESGTNEQFF
14	TRBV28	TRBJ1-2	CASSLQGAGYGYTF
14	TRBV28	TRBJ2-7	CASSLSQAYYEQYF
12	TRBV7-8	TRBJ2-7	CATTGTHYEQYF
16	TRBV13	TRBJ2-1	CASSARLAGVDNEQFF
13	TRBV19	TRBJ1-4	CASSSRSSEKLFF
14	TRBV18	TRBJ1-2	CASSPAGRRYGYTF
16	TRBV28	TRBJ2-7	CASSLSLGRGTYEQYF
19	TRBV4-2	TRBJ1-4	CASSHATRVPVLENEKLFF
17	TRBV5-1	TRBJ1-1	CASRDTGGDARRSEAFF
15	TRBV4-1	TRBJ2-3	CASSQEGVRGTTQYF
14	TRBV11-2	TRBJ2-7	CASSPTGVTYEQYF
13	TRBV27	TRBJ2-7	CASSLSLSYEQYF
14	TRBV5-1	TRBJ2-7	CASSLPEVPYEQYF
19	TRBV5-5	TRBJ2-6	CASSFSSMKGLSGANVLTF
17	TRBV25-1	TRBJ2-1	CASSESWGALTYNEQFF
11	TRBV30	TRBJ2-7	CAWSTIYEQYF
12	TRBV30	TRBJ2-5	CAWGYIDGQINF
15	TRBV9	TRBJ2-7	CASSPYRTAVYEQYF
14	TRBV4-1	TRBJ2-7	CASSQDASSYEQYF
15	TRBV4-3	TRBJ2-3	CASSPQDGRADTQYF